This T cell receptor beta chain came from a study of CD8 T cells in ankylosing spondylitis. This clonotype showed up many times. The antigen is undetermined. This CDR3 contains 14 residues. Trimming stripped 4 bases from V and 0 bases from J, with 13 bases between. CDR1 is DFQATT, CDR2 SNEGSKA, per germline (reference sequence). 5'-RACE, quantitative and with molecular barcodes, yielded the TCR beta libraries. TCRdb independently ran MiXCR on the 5' RACE reads; one entry per CDR3 protein. Altogether about 510,000 distinct CDR3 sequences are present, approximately 5.3% being singletons, with the ten largest covering roughly 3.5%. Study results and caveats: As reported, disease-linked clones showed significant enrichment in matched ankylosing spondylitis synovial fluid. Ankylosing spondylitis blood seemed to carry a telltale TCR beta motif made of several highly homologous variants.

The source is a male donor with ankylosing spondylitis. The V call is TRBV20-1, the J call TRBJ2-7, with TRBD2 as a possible D gene (5 bases). Sequencing used blood, either unsorted or a sorted T cell fraction (not recorded which). The CDR3 sequence is CSAKEHRGSYEQYF. The CDR3 bases are TGCAGTGCTAAGGAACATCGGGGCTCCTACGAGCAGTACTTC.